This entry lists 6 T cell receptor beta chains sequenced from one sample in a study of CD8 T cells in ankylosing spondylitis. TCRdb passed the 5' RACE reads through MiXCR, listing each CDR3 protein once. The sample has about 400,000 distinct CDR3 sequences; 20% to 25% are singletons. The sequenced sample consisted of blood, either unsorted or a sorted T cell fraction (not recorded which). These receptors all stem from a male donor with ankylosing spondylitis or in good health (not recorded which).

The DNA for the CDR3 is TGTGCCAGCAGTCCCCAATACTATGGCTACACCTTC. Amino acid sequence: CASSPQYYGYTF. This chain connects TRBV12-3 or TRBV12-4 to TRBJ1-2; D is undetermined. Trimming removed 5 bases at V and 3 bases at J, with 7 bases between. The CDR3 has 12 amino acids.

This clonotype was detected many times. This rearrangement joins TRBV7-9 to TRBJ2-1; TRBD1 might be the D (6 bases). CDR1 SEHNR and CDR2 FQNEAQ come from the germline V gene (reference sequence). V was shortened by 10 bases and J by 4 bases, with 11 bases between the two germline ends. The CDR3 is 12 residues long. The CDR3 spells CATEGEYNEQFF. CDR3 DNA sequence: TGTGCCACCGAGGGGGAGTACAATGAGCAGTTCTTC.

V usage is TRBV28 and J usage is TRBJ2-1; D uncertain. This CDR3 is built from 12 residues. Trimming took off 6 bases at V and 9 bases at J, with 12 bases between the two ends. Germline CDR1 and CDR2: MDHEN and SYDVKM. The CDR3 DNA reads TGTGCCAGCAGACCCGATCCCCGTGAGCAGTTCTTC. It translates to CASRPDPREQFF.

The rearrangement uses TRBV2 and TRBJ1-1; possible D gene TRBD1, 5 bases. From germline, CDR1 is SNHLY and CDR2 FYNNEI. The CDR3 has 12 residues. The germline V and J ends were trimmed by 6 bases and 7 bases, with 12 bases remaining between them. The CDR3 protein is CASRGRNDEAFF. CDR3 in DNA: TGTGCCAGCAGGGGACGGAATGATGAAGCTTTCTTT.

This clonotype appeared a few times. The genes are TRBV29-1 and TRBJ2-1; possibly TRBD2 for D (5 bases). The CDR3 consists of 12 residues. From germline, CDR1 is SQVTM and CDR2 ANQGSEA. V lost 3 bases to trimming and J lost 10 bases, with 13 bases between them. The CDR3: CSVELARGEQFF. CDR3 bases: TGCAGCGTTGAGTTAGCTCGAGGGGAGCAGTTCTTC.

This clonotype was detected a few times. The J gene is TRBJ2-3, the V gene TRBV28; 9 bases map to TRBD2. The V gene's germline CDR1 is MDHEN and CDR2 SYDVKM. V was pared by 3 bases and J by 0 bases, with 4 bases of the junction left unmatched. This CDR3 spans 16 amino acids. This CDR3 reads CASSFQRGDSTDTQYF. CDR3 DNA: TGTGCCAGCAGTTTCCAGCGGGGGGACAGCACAGATACGCAGTATTTT.